Listed below are T cell receptor beta chains from one sample, sequenced in a study of T cells in localized non-small cell lung cancer. Produced via immunoSEQ multiplex PCR; TCRdb's table is partial and in-frame only. The sample contains around 4,000 clones, less than 30% of which appear only once. Sequences were derived from lung tumor tissue, sampled before any cancer treatment. Receptor source: a man between 40 and 69 years old with stage I lung adenocarcinoma. CDR3s include the opening cysteine and the closing phenylalanine or tryptophan. A D gene is named only where the DNA matches it firmly. Clone size is not always given. Where it is, it says once, few, many or a class for expanded clones.

j_gene	abundance	d_gene	v_gene	CDR3aa	CDR3nt
TRBJ2-1	NA	NA	TRBV12-5	CASASDASYNEQFF	TGTGCTAGTGCCTCGGATGCATCCTACAATGAGCAGTTCTTC
TRBJ1-4	NA	NA	TRBV19	CASKPTAPPNEKLFF	TGTGCCAGTAAACCGACGGCCCCTCCTAATGAAAAACTGTTTTTT
TRBJ2-5	few	NA	TRBV6-8	CATKVGGRETQYF	TGTGCCACCAAGGTGGGGGGCCGAGAGACCCAGTACTTC
TRBJ2-7	large	TRBD1	TRBV30	CASWTGGSYEQYF	TGTGCCTCTTGGACAGGCGGCTCCTACGAGCAGTACTTC
TRBJ1-5	NA	TRBD1	TRBV18	CASSPDRAQQPQHF	TGTGCCAGCTCACCCGACAGGGCTCAACAGCCCCAGCATTTT
TRBJ2-1	few	NA	TRBV6-8	CASTRAGLLRDNEQFF	TGTGCCAGCACCAGGGCGGGACTCTTAAGAGACAATGAGCAGTTCTTC
TRBJ2-1	medium-sized	TRBD1	TRBV11-3	CASSSKDRGYNEQFF	TGTGCCAGCAGCTCCAAGGACAGGGGGTACAATGAGCAGTTCTTC
TRBJ2-7	large	TRBD1	TRBV11-3	CASSPRLGTGRYEQYF	TGTGCCAGCAGCCCCCGACTAGGGACAGGGCGGTACGAGCAGTACTTC
TRBJ2-2	few	NA	TRBV6-8	CASTYNPNTGELFF	TGTGCCAGCACCTACAACCCGAACACCGGGGAGCTGTTTTTT
TRBJ1-4	NA	NA	TRBV9	CASSARDGREKLFF	TGTGCCAGCAGCGCCCGGGACGGGAGGGAAAAACTGTTTTTT
TRBJ1-2	NA	NA	TRBV30	CAWNTRGSYGYTF	TGTGCCTGGAATACGAGGGGATCTTATGGCTACACCTTC
TRBJ2-3	NA	TRBD2	TRBV30	CAWRIAGSTDTQYF	TGTGCCTGGAGGATAGCGGGATCCACAGATACGCAGTATTTT
TRBJ2-3	medium-sized	TRBD1	TRBV6-8	CASRPGQGTDTQYF	TGTGCCAGCAGGCCGGGACAGGGGACAGATACGCAGTATTTT
TRBJ2-7	NA	NA	TRBV9	CASSVPLRQAEKSEQYF	TGTGCCAGCAGCGTACCTCTAAGGCAGGCGGAGAAATCCGAGCAGTACTTC
TRBJ2-1	NA	TRBD2	TRBV12-5	CASGFSGRRDNEQFF	TGTGCTAGTGGTTTTAGCGGGAGGAGGGATAATGAGCAGTTCTTC
TRBJ1-1	once	NA	TRBV10-2	CASSEIRAHDTEAFF	TGCGCCAGCAGTGAAATCAGGGCCCACGACACTGAAGCTTTCTTT
TRBJ2-7	NA	NA	TRBV14	CASSLGRWGEQYF	TGTGCCAGCAGCCTAGGACGGTGGGGCGAGCAGTACTTC
TRBJ1-5	NA	NA	TRBV28	CASSFASNQPQHF	TGTGCCAGCAGTTTCGCTAGCAATCAGCCCCAGCATTTT
TRBJ1-2	few	NA	TRBV6-1	CASSEDRFYGYTF	TGTGCCAGCAGTGAAGACAGGTTTTATGGCTACACCTTC
TRBJ2-5	NA	TRBD2	TRBV19	CASRGLAGRQETQYF	TGTGCCAGTAGAGGACTAGCGGGTCGGCAAGAGACCCAGTACTTC
TRBJ1-5	few	NA	TRBV30	CAWSVLGHQPQHF	TGTGCCTGGAGTGTTCTGGGGCATCAGCCCCAGCATTTT
TRBJ1-1	NA	TRBD1	TRBV6-8	CASKTRTGGIEAFF	TGTGCCAGCAAAACCCGGACAGGGGGGATTGAAGCTTTCTTT
TRBJ1-1	NA	NA	TRBV19	CASARSSEAFF	TGTGCCAGCGCCAGGTCCTCTGAAGCTTTCTTT
TRBJ2-4	NA	TRBD2	TRBV10-2	CASSGASGAAKNIQYF	TGCGCCAGCTCAGGGGCTAGCGGGGCCGCCAAAAACATTCAGTACTTC